This T cell receptor (beta chain) is drawn from a study of blood T cell repertoires in COVID-19. Original processing methods: Reference gene primer amplification in the assay estimated nucleated cell counts. Some clones are missing from TCRdb's copy, which holds only in-frame ones; the method was immunoSEQ multiplex PCR. That table gives V, J and clone size, and the DNA gave D and trimming. Of approximately 150,000 clones listed, around four fifths are singletons. Participant-given clinical history determined each cohort assignment. Shortly before study entry, within 2 weeks, exposed participants had met a COVID-19 case. From germline, CDR1 is SEHNR and CDR2 FQNEAQ (reference sequence). CDR3 length equals 14 residues. The ends lost 8 bases at V and 2 bases at J; junction bases unmatched: 8.

The V gene is TRBV7-9, the J gene TRBJ1-1; 7 bases are a match to TRBD1. Sequenced: PBMCs or T cells enriched from blood (not recorded which). The receptor comes from a man aged 65 to 85 who had been exposed to COVID-19. The CDR3 DNA is TGTGCCAGCCTTGCGGACAGGCGTAACACTGAAGCTTTCTTT. Amino acids: CASLADRRNTEAFF.